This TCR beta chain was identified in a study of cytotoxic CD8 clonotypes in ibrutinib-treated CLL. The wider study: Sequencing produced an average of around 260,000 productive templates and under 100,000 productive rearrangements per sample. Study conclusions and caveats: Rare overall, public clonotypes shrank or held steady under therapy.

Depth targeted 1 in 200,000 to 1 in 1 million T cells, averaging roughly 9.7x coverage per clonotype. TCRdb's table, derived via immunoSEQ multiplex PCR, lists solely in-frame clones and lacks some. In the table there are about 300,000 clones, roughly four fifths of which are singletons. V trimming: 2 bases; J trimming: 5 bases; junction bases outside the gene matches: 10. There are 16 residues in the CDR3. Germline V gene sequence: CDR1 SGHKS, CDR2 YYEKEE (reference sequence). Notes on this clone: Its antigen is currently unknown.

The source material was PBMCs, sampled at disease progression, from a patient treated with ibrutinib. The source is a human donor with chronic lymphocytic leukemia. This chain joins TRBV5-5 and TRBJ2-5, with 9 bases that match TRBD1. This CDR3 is CASSFRLQGARETQYF. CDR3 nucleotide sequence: TGTGCCAGCAGCTTCAGATTACAGGGGGCGCGTGAGACCCAGTACTTC.